The following is a TCR beta chain sequence with its context. The antigen remains undetermined. This entry is derived from a study of Ad26.COV2.S vaccination and SARS-CoV-2 variants. General observations from the study: Placebo recipients trailed vaccine recipients in spike-specific TCR breadth. Assessments of TCR breadth and depth may have underestimated the total T cell responses.

Trimming cost V 5 bases and J 5 bases, with 12 bases left between them. The CDR3 extends over 13 amino acids. Germline-derived CDR1 and CDR2 are MNHEY and SVGAGI. Clones were sequenced by immunoSEQ multiplex PCR, and TCRdb holds only the in-frame ones, with some missing. In the table there are over 90,000 clones, around three quarters of which are singletons. The sequence was collected from a human donor who had recovered from COVID-19. The sequences come from peripheral blood, collected after recovery from COVID-19. V and J are TRBV6-5 and TRBJ2-5; a possible D gene is TRBD2 (5 bases). The CDR3 loop reads CASSNTRGETQYF. The CDR3 DNA reads as TGTGCCAGCAGTAACACAAGAGGGGAGACCCAGTACTTC.